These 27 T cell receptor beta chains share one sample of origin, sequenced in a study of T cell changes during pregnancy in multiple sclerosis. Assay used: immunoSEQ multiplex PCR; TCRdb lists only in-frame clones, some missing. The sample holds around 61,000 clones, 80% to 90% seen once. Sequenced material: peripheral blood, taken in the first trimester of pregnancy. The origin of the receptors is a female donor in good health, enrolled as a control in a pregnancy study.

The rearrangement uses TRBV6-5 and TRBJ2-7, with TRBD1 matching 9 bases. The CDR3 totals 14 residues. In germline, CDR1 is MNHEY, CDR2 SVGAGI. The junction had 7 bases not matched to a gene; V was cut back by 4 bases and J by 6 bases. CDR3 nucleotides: TGTGCCAGCAGTTTGGGGACAGGGTCGTTCGAGCAGTACTTC. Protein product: CASSLGTGSFEQYF.

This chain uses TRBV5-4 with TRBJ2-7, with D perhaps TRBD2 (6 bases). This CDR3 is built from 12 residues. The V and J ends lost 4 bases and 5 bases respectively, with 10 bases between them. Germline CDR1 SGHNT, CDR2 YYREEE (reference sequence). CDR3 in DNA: TGTGCCAGCAGCCCCTGGGGGGACGAGCAGTACTTC. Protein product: CASSPWGDEQYF.

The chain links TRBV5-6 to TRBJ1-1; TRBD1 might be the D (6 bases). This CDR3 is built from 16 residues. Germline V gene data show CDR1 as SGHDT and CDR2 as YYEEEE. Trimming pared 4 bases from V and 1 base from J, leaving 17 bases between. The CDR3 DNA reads TGTGCCAGCAGCCTCTACGGGGGGGGGCGGAACACTGAAGCTTTCTTT. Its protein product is CASSLYGGGRNTEAFF. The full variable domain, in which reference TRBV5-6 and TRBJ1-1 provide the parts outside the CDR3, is DAGVTQSPTHLIKTRGQQVTLRCSPKSGHDTVSWYQQALGQGPQFIFQYYEEEERQRGNFPDRFSGHQFPNYSSELNVNALLLGDSALYLCASSLYGGGRNTEAFFGQGTRLTVV.

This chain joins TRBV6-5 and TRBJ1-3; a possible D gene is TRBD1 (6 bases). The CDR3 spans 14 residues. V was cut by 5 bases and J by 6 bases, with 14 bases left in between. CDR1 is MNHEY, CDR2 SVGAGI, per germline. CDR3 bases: TGTGCCAGCAGTATGGACAGAGAGATAAACACCATATATTTT. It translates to CASSMDREINTIYF.

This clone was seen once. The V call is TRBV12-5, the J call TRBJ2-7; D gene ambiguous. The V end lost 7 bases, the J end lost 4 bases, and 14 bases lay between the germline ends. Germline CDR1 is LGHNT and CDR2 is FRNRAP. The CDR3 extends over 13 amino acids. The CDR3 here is CASALSSLYEQYF. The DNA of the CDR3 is TGTGCTAGTGCCCTATCGTCACTATACGAGCAGTACTTC.

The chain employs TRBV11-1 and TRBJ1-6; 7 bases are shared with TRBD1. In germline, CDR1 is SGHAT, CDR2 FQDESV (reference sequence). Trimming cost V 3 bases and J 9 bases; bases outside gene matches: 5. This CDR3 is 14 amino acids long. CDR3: CASSFRGPVSPLHF. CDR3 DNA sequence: TGTGCCAGCAGCTTTAGGGGGCCCGTTTCACCCCTCCACTTT.

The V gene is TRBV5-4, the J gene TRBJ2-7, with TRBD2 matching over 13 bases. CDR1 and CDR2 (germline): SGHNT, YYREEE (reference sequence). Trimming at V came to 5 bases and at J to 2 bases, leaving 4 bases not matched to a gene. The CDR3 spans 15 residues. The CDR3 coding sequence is TGTGCCAGCAGGGGCGGGACTAGCGGGGCCTACGAGCAGTACTTC. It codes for CASRGGTSGAYEQYF.

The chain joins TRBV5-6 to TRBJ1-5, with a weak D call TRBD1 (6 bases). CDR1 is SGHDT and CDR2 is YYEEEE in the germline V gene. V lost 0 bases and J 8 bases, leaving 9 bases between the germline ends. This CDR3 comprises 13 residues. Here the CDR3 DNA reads TGTGCCAGCAGCTTGGCTACAGGGAAGCCCCAGCATTTT. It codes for CASSLATGKPQHF. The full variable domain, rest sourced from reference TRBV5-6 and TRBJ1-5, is DAGVTQSPTHLIKTRGQQVTLRCSPKSGHDTVSWYQQALGQGPQFIFQYYEEEERQRGNFPDRFSGHQFPNYSSELNVNALLLGDSALYLCASSLATGKPQHFGDGTRLSIL.

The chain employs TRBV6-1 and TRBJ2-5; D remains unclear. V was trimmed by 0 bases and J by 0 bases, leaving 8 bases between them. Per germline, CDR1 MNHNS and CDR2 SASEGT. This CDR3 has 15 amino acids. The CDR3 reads CASSEASVYQETQYF. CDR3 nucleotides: TGTGCCAGCAGTGAAGCGTCAGTGTACCAAGAGACCCAGTACTTC.

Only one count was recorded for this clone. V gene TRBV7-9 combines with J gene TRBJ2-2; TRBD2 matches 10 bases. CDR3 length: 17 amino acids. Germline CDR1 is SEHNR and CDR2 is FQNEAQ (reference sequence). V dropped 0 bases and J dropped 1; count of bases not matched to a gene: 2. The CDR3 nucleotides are TGTGCCAGCAGCTTAGCGGCTAGCGGGAGGAACACCGGGGAGCTGTTTTTT. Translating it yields CASSLAASGRNTGELFF. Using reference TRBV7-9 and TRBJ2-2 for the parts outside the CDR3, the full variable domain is DTGVSQNPRHKITKRGQNVTFRCDPISEHNRLYWYRQTLGQGPEFLTYFQNEAQLEKSRLLSDRFSAERPKGSFSTLEIQRTEQGDSAMYLCASSLAASGRNTGELFFGEGSRLTVL.

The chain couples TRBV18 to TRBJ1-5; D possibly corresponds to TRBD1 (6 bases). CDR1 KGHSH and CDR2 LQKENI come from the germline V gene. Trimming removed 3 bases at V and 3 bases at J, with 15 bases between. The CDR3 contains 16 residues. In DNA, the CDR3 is TGTGCCAGCTCACCGACAGGCCCTGTACTCAATCAGCCCCAGCATTTT. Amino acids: CASSPTGPVLNQPQHF.

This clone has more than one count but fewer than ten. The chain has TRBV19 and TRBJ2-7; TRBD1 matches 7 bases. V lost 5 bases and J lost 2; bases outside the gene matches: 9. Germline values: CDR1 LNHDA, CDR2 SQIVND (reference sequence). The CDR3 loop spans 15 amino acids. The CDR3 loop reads CASSRSDRSAYEQYF. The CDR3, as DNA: TGTGCCAGTAGTCGGTCGGACAGGTCAGCCTACGAGCAGTACTTC.

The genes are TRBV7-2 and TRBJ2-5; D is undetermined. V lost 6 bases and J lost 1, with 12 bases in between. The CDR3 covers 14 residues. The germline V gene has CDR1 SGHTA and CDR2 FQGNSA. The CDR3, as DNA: TGTGCCAGCAGGCTTAACGGAGTCCAAGAGACCCAGTACTTC. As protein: CASRLNGVQETQYF. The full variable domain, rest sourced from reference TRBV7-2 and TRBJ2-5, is GAGVSQSPSNKVTEKGKDVELRCDPISGHTALYWYRQSLGQGLEFLIYFQGNSAPDKSGLPSDRFSAERTGGSVSTLTIQRTQQEDSAVYLCASRLNGVQETQYFGPGTRLLVL.

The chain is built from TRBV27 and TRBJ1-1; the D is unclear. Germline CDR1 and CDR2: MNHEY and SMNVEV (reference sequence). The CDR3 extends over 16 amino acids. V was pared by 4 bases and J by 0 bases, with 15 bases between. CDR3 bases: TGTGCCAGCAGTTCGTACTTGAGGGCCTTGAACACTGAAGCTTTCTTT. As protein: CASSSYLRALNTEAFF.

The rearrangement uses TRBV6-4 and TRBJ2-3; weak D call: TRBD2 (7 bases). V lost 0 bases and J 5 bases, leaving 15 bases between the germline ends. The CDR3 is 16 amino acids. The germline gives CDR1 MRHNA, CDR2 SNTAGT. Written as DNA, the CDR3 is TGTGCCAGCAGTGACTCAGAGGGGGGGCCCATAGATACGCAGTATTTT. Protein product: CASSDSEGGPIDTQYF.

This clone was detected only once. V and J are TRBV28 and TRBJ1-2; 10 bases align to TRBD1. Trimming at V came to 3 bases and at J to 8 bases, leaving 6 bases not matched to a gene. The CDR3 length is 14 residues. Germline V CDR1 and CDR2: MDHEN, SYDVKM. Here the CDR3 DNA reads TGTGCCAGCAGTTTTATAGGGACAGGGGAAGGCTACACCTTC. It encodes CASSFIGTGEGYTF.

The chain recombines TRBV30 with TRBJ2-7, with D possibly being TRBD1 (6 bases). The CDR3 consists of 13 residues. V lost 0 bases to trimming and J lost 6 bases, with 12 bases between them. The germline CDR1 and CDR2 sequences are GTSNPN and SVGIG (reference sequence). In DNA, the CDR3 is TGTGCCTGGAGTGTGGTACAGGGTGGCGAGCAGTACTTC. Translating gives CAWSVVQGGEQYF.

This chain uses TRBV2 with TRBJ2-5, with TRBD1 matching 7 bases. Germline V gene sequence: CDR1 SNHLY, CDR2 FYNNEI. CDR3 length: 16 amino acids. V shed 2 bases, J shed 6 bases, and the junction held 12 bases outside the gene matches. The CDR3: CASSERAATGRKTQYF. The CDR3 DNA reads TGTGCCAGCAGTGAAAGGGCAGCGACAGGGCGGAAGACCCAGTACTTC. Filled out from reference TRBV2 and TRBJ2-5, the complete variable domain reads EPEVTQTPSHQVTQMGQEVILRCVPISNHLYFYWYRQILGQKVEFLVSFYNNEISEKSEIFDDQFSVERPDGSNFTLKIRSTKLEDSAMYFCASSERAATGRKTQYFGPGTRLLVL.

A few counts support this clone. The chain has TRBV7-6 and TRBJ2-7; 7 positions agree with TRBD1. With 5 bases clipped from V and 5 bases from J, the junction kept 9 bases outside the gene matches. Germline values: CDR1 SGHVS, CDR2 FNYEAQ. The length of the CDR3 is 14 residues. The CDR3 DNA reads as TGTGCCAGCAGCATGAAGACAGGGATGGACGAGCAGTACTTC. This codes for CASSMKTGMDEQYF.

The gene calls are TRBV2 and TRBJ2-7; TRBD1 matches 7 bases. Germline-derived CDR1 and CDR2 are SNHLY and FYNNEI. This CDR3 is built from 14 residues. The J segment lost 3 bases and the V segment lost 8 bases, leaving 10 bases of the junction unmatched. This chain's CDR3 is CASEGAENLYEQYF. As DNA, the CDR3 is TGTGCCAGCGAGGGGGCAGAAAACCTCTACGAGCAGTACTTC. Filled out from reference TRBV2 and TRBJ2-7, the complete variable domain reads EPEVTQTPSHQVTQMGQEVILRCVPISNHLYFYWYRQILGQKVEFLVSFYNNEISEKSEIFDDQFSVERPDGSNFTLKIRSTKLEDSAMYFCASEGAENLYEQYFGPGTRLTVT.

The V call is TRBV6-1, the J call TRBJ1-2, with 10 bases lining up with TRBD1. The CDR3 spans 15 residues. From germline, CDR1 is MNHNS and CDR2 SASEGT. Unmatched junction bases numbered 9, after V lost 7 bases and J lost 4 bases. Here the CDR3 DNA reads TGTGCCAGCACCCCGACAGGGGGCTCTAGCTATGGCTACACCTTC. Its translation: CASTPTGGSSYGYTF.

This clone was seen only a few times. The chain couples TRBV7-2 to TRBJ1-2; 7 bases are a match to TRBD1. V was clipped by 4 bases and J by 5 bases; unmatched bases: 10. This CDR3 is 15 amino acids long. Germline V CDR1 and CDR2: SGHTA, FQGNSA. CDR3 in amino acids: CASSSNRGLGYGYTF. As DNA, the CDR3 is TGTGCCAGCAGCTCAAACAGGGGACTCGGATATGGCTACACCTTC.

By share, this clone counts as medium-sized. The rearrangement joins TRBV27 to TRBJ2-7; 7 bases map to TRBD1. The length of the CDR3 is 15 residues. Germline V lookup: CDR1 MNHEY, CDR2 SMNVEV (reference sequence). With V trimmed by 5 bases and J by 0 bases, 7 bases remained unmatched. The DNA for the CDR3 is TGTGCCAGCAGTCCGTGGACAGGTGTCTCCTACGAGCAGTACTTC. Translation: CASSPWTGVSYEQYF.

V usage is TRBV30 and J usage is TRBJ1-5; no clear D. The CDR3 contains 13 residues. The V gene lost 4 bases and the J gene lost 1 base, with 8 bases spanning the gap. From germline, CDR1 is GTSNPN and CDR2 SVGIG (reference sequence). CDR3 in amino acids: CAWKGGSNQPQHF. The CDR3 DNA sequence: TGTGCCTGGAAGGGAGGCAGCAATCAGCCCCAGCATTTT. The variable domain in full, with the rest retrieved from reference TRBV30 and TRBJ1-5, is SQTIHQWPATLVQPVGSPLSLECTVEGTSNPNLYWYRQAAGRGLQLLFYSVGIGQISSEVPQNLSASRPQDRQFILSSKKLLLSDSGFYLCAWKGGSNQPQHFGDGTRLSIL.

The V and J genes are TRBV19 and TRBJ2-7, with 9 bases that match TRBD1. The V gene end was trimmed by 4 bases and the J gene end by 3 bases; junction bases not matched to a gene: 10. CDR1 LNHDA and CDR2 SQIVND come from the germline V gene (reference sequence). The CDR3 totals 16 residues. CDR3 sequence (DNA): TGTGCCAGTAGTAGAACGGGACAGGGATCTTACTACGAGCAGTACTTC. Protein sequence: CASSRTGQGSYYEQYF.

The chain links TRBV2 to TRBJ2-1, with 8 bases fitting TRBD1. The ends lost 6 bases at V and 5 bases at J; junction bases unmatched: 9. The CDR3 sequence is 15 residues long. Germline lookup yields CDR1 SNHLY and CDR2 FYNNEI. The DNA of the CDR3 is TGTGCCAGCAGACCCGGGACAGGTGTAGACAATGAGCAGTTCTTC. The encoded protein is CASRPGTGVDNEQFF.

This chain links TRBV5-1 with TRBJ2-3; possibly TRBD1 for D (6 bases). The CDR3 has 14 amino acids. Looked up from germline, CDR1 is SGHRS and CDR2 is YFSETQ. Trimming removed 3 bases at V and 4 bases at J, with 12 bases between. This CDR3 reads CASSSWWGPDTQYF. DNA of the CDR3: TGCGCCAGCAGCTCGTGGTGGGGGCCAGATACGCAGTATTTT. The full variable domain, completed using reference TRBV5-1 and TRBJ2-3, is KAGVTQTPRYLIKTRGQQVTLSCSPISGHRSVSWYQQTPGQGLQFLFEYFSETQRNKGNFPGRFSGRQFSNSRSEMNVSTLELGDSALYLCASSSWWGPDTQYFGPGTRLTVL.